This TCR beta chain was sequenced in a study of shared clonotypes between healthy human individuals. The CDR3 has 12 amino acids. Germline V gene data show CDR1 as MDHEN and CDR2 as SYDVKM. Trimming took off 7 bases at V and 4 bases at J, with 8 bases between the two ends. As to this clone: This specimen includes other DNA sequences encoding the same CDR3.

The method was immunoSEQ multiplex PCR; TCRdb's version includes in-frame clones alone and lacks a portion of them. In the table there are about 2.4 million clones, 93% of which are singletons. This clonotype was obtained from a young man in good health. Some clones in this sample may be carry-over from other donors' samples. The rearrangement uses TRBV28 and TRBJ1-5; perhaps TRBD1 as D (5 bases). Material: naive CD4+ T cells from PBMCs. Subset in this sample: CD45RA+ positively selected. The CDR3 region has the DNA TGTGCCAGCACGGGACCTAATCAGCCCCAGCATTTT. Translation: CASTGPNQPQHF.